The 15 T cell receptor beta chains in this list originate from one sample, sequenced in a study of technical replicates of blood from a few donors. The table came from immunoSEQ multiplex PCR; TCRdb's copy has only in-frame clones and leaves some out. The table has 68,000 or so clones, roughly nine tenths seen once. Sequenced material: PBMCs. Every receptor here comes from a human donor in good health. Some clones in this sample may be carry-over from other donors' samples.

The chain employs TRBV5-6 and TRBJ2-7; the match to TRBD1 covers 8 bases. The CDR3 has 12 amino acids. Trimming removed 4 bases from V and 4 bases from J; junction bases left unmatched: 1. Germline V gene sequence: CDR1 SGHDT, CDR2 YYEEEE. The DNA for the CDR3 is TGTGCCAGCAGCCACAGGGGGTACGAGCAGTACTTC. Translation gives CASSHRGYEQYF. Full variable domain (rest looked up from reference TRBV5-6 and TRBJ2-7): DAGVTQSPTHLIKTRGQQVTLRCSPKSGHDTVSWYQQALGQGPQFIFQYYEEEERQRGNFPDRFSGHQFPNYSSELNVNALLLGDSALYLCASSHRGYEQYFGPGTRLTVT.

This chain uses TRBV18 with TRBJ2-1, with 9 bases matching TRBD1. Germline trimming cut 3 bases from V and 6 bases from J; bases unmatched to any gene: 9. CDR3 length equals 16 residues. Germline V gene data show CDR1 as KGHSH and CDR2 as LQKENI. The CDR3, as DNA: TGTGCCAGCTCACCCTACGGACAGGGGAGGGTCAATGAGCAGTTCTTC. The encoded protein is CASSPYGQGRVNEQFF.

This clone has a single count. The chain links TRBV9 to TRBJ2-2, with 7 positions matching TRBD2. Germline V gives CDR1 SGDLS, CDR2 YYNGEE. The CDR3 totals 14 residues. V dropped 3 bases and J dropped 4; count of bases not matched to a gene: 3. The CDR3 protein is CASSELAFTGELFF. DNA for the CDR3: TGTGCCAGCAGCGAACTAGCGTTCACCGGGGAGCTGTTTTTT.

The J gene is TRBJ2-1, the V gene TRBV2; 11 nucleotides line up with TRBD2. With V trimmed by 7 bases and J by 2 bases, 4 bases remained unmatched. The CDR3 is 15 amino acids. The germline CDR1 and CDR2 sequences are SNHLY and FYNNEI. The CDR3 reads CASTRLAGTYNEQFF. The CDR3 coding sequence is TGTGCCAGCACCCGACTAGCGGGGACCTACAATGAGCAGTTCTTC.

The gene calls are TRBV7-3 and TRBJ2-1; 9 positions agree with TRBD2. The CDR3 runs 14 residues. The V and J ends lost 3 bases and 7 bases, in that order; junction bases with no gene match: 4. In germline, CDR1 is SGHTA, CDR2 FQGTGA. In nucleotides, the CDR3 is TGTGCCAGCAGCTTTAGCGGGAGTGGGAATGAGCAGTTCTTC. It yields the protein CASSFSGSGNEQFF. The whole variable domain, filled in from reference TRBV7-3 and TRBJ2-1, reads GAGVSQTPSNKVTEKGKYVELRCDPISGHTALYWYRQSLGQGPEFLIYFQGTGAADDSGLPNDRFFAVRPEGSVSTLKIQRTERGDSAVYLCASSFSGSGNEQFFGPGTRLTVL.

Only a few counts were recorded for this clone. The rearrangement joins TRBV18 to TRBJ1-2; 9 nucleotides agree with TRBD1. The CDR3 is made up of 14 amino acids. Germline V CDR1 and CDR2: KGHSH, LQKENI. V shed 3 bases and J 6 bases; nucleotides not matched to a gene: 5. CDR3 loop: CASSPGQGTNGYTF. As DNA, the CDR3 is TGTGCCAGCTCACCTGGACAGGGGACCAATGGCTACACCTTC.

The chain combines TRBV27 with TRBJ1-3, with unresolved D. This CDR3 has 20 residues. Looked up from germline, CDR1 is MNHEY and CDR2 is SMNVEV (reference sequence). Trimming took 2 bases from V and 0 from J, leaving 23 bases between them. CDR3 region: CASSLELADYYLRSGNTIYF. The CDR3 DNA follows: TGTGCCAGCAGTTTAGAGCTCGCGGACTACTACCTACGCTCTGGAAACACCATATATTTT.

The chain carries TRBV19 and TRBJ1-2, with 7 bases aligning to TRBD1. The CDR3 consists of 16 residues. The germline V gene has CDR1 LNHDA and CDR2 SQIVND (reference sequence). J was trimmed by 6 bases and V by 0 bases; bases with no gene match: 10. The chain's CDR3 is CASSIDGNRGLNGYTF. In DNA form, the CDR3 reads TGTGCCAGTAGTATAGATGGGAACAGGGGTTTAAATGGCTACACCTTC.

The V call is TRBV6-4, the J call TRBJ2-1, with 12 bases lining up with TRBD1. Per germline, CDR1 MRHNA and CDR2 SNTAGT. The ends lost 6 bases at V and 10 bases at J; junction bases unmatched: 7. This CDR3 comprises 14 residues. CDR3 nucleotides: TGTGCCAGCAGCCCGGGACAGGGGGCGGGGGAGCAGTTCTTC. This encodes CASSPGQGAGEQFF.

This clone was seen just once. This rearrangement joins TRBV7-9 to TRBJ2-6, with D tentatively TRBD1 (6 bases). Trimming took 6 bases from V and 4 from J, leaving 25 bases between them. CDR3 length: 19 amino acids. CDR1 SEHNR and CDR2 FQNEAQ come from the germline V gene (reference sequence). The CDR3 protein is CASRQTQRQAVSGANVLTF. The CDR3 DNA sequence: TGTGCCAGCAGACAAACCCAAAGACAGGCCGTGTCAGGGGCCAACGTCCTGACTTTC.

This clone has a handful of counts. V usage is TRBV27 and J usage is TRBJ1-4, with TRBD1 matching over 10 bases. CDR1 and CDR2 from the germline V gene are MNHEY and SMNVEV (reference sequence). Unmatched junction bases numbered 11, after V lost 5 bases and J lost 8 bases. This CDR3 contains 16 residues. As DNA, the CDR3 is TGTGCCAGCAGTCCCCGTAGGACAGGGGGTGGGGAAAAACTGTTTTTT. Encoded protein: CASSPRRTGGGEKLFF. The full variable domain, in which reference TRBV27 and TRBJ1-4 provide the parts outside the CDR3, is EAQVTQNPRYLITVTGKKLTVTCSQNMNHEYMSWYRQDPGLGLRQIYYSMNVEVTDKGDVPEGYKVSRKEKRNFPLILESPSPNQTSLYFCASSPRRTGGGEKLFFGSGTQLSVL.

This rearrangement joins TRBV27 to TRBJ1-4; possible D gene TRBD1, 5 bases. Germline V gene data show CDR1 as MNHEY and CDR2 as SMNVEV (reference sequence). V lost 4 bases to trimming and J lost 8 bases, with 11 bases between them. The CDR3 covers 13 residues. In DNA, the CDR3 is TGTGCCAGCAGTTCCGAGACAGCCGAAAAACTGTTTTTT. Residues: CASSSETAEKLFF. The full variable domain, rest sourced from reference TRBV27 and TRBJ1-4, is EAQVTQNPRYLITVTGKKLTVTCSQNMNHEYMSWYRQDPGLGLRQIYYSMNVEVTDKGDVPEGYKVSRKEKRNFPLILESPSPNQTSLYFCASSSETAEKLFFGSGTQLSVL.

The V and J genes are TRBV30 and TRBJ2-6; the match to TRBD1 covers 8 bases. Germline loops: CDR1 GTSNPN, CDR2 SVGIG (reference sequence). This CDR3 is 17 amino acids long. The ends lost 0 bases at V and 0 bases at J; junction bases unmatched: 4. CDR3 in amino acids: CAWSVWQGASGANVLTF. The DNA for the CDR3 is TGTGCCTGGAGTGTGTGGCAGGGGGCCTCTGGGGCCAACGTCCTGACTTTC.

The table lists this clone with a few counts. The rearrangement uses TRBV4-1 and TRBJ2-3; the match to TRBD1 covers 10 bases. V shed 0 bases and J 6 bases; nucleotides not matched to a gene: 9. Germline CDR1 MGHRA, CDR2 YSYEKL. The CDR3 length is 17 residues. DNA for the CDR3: TGCGCCAGCAGCCAAGATTCCCGGACAGGGGGATGGGATACGCAGTATTTT. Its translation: CASSQDSRTGGWDTQYF.

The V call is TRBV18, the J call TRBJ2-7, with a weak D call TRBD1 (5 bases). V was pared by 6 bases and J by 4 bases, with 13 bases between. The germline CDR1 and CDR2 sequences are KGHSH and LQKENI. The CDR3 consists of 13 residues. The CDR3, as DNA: TGTGCCAGCTCCCTGACAGAAACTTACGAGCAGTACTTC. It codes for CASSLTETYEQYF. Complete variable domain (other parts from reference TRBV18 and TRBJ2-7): NAGVMQNPRHLVRRRGQEARLRCSPMKGHSHVYWYRQLPEEGLKFMVYLQKENIIDESGMPKERFSAEFPKEGPSILRIQQVVRGDSAAYFCASSLTETYEQYFGPGTRLTVT.